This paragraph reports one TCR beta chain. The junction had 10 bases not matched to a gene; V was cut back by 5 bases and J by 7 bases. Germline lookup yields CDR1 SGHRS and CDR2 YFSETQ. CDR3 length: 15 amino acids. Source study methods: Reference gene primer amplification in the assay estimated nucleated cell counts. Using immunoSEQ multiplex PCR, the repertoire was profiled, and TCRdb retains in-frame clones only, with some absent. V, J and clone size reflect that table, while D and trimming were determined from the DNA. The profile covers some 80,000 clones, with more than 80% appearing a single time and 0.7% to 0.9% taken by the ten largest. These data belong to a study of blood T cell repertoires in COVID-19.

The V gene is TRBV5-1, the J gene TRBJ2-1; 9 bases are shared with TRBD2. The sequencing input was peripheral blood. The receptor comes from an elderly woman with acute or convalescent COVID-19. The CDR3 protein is CASSLGAGGGNEQFF. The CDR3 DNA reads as TGCGCCAGCAGTCTGGGAGCGGGGGGCGGGAATGAGCAGTTCTTC.